This TCR beta chain is drawn from a study of T cells in Graves' hyperthyroidism and ophthalmopathy. Study results and caveats: Ophthalmopathy was predicted by the model a median of around 5.9 months ahead of onset.

V shed 6 bases and J shed 3 bases, with 15 bases lying between them. Germline values: CDR1 MDHEN, CDR2 SYDVKM. This CDR3 comprises 15 residues. The authors deemed Graves' hyperthyroidism stable absent ophthalmopathy progression within 18 months. Disease duration under 2 months; hyperthyroidism patients were aged 18 to 65. Diagnoses used clinical symptoms, serum thyroxine and TRAb, thyroid ultrasound and orbital computed tomography. Amplification yielded TCR beta CDR3 regions, with RNA transcripts as the source. In the first-round RT-PCR of the TCR CDR3, the HTBI primer set was used. TCRdb reprocessed the multiplex PCR reads with MiXCR, giving one entry per CDR3 protein. The sample lists about 740,000 distinct CDR3 sequences, 11% to 15% occurring once. Many counts were recorded for this clonotype. The antigen remains undetermined.

The chain employs TRBV28 and TRBJ2-1, with a weak D call TRBD2 (6 bases). This receptor was obtained from a woman in her late teens or twenties with Graves' hyperthyroidism. Sequencing was performed on blood. CDR3 in DNA: TGTGCCAGCAGACGGGACTCTCAATACTACAATGAGCAGTTCTTC. It specifies CASRRDSQYYNEQFF.